The present T cell receptor beta chain was sequenced within a study of blood T cells in healthy people across ages. Study-wide results and limits: Older individuals had lower TCR beta diversity per million T cells (the decline was roughly linear).

Regarding this clonotype: No antigen is known for it.

Per the germline V gene, CDR1 is SGHRS and CDR2 is YFSETQ. Trimming took off 0 bases at V and 0 bases at J, with 9 bases between the two ends. This CDR3 comprises 15 residues. A sample-barcoded 5' primer and a J-beta primer mix were used in a second PCR of roughly 6 to 11 cycles. A template-switch adaptor with 12 random nucleotides tagged each cDNA molecule. A single record per CDR3 protein comes from TCRdb applying MiXCR to the 5' RACE reads. The table has about 1,400,000 distinct CDR3 sequences, 59% seen once. The sample was blood. The chain combines TRBV5-1 with TRBJ2-5; D not certain. The clonotype was recovered from a young man in good health. The CDR3: CASSLDTTYQETQYF. The CDR3 coding sequence is TGCGCCAGCAGCTTGGACACGACGTACCAAGAGACCCAGTACTTC.